This T cell receptor beta chain came from a study of identical twins. CDR3 length equals 14 residues. Trimming left V 0 bases short and J 11 bases short, with 19 bases between. Per the germline V gene, CDR1 is DFQATT and CDR2 is SNEGSKA (reference sequence). With respect to this clonotype: The target antigen is unknown.

TCRdb re-derived calls from the 5' RACE reads in MiXCR, one entry per CDR3 protein. This table holds around 1.7 million distinct CDR3 sequences, around 29% found once. Findings of the study overall: Where beta out-of-frame sequences were concerned, excess twin sharing was weaker.

The chain uses TRBV20-1 and TRBJ2-5; D uncertain. The specimen sequenced was cord blood. This clonotype originated in a newborn girl in good health. CDR3 sequence (DNA): TGCAGTGCTAGAGACCTGACTCTCTACAATGAGCAGTACTTC. This codes for CSARDLTLYNEQYF.